One and the same sample provided the 10 T cell receptor beta chains below, sequenced in a study of CD8 T cells in Susac syndrome. After extraction with the RNeasy kit, about 0.5 to 1 ug of the RNA was reverse transcribed using random hexamers. In TCRdb, the immunoSEQ multiplex PCR reads were re-called with MiXCR into one record per CDR3 protein. The sample shows 300,000 or so distinct CDR3 sequences, 92% of them seen only once. The material sequenced was CD4+ T cells from PBMCs. Receptors were obtained from a human donor with multiple sclerosis.

V usage is TRBV3-1 and J usage is TRBJ2-2, with D perhaps TRBD2 (5 bases). Trimming took 7 bases from V and 4 from J, leaving 19 bases between them. Per the germline V gene, CDR1 is LGHDT and CDR2 is YNNKEL (reference sequence). This CDR3 is 16 amino acids long. The CDR3 loop reads CASTRLSGEITGELFF. In nucleotides, the CDR3 is TGTGCCAGCACTCGCTTAAGTGGGGAGATCACCGGGGAGCTGTTTTTT.

This chain connects TRBV7-2 to TRBJ2-5, with D maybe TRBD2 (5 bases). There are 16 residues in the CDR3. Germline CDR1 is SGHTA and CDR2 is FQGNSA. V was pared by 1 base and J by 1 base, with 13 bases between. CDR3 sequence (DNA): TGTGCCAGCAGCTTAGTCGGGGTACCGGTCCAAGAGACCCAGTACTTC. It specifies CASSLVGVPVQETQYF.

The rearrangement joins TRBV6-5 to TRBJ1-6; D is unclear. V lost 7 bases to trimming and J lost 7 bases, with 8 bases between them. The CDR3 loop spans 12 amino acids. Germline lookup yields CDR1 MNHEY and CDR2 SVGAGI. CDR3 loop: CASKAGNSPLHF. The DNA of the CDR3 is TGTGCCAGCAAGGCAGGAAATTCACCCCTCCACTTT.

This clonotype has only one observation. The chain is built from TRBV19 and TRBJ1-5; D remains unclear. The germline V and J ends were trimmed by 6 bases and 4 bases, with 22 bases remaining between them. This CDR3 spans 17 amino acids. Germline V gene data show CDR1 as LNHDA and CDR2 as SQIVND (reference sequence). In DNA form, the CDR3 reads TGTGCCAGTAGCATTCGGTTCGTTAAAGTCGAAAATCAGCCCCAGCATTTT. Protein: CASSIRFVKVENQPQHF. Filled out from reference TRBV19 and TRBJ1-5, the complete variable domain reads DGGITQSPKYLFRKEGQNVTLSCEQNLNHDAMYWYRQDPGQGLRLIYYSQIVNDFQKGDIAEGYSVSREKKESFPLTVTSAQKNPTAFYLCASSIRFVKVENQPQHFGDGTRLSIL.

The chain links TRBV7-6 to TRBJ2-3; TRBD2 matches 11 bases. V was pared by 1 base and J by 0 bases, with 6 bases of the junction left unmatched. Germline assignment: CDR1 SGHVS and CDR2 FNYEAQ. This CDR3 has 18 amino acids. The CDR3 protein is CASSLEGTSGRSTDTQYF. In DNA form, the CDR3 reads TGTGCCAGCAGCTTAGAGGGGACTAGCGGCCGGAGCACAGATACGCAGTATTTT.

The chain recombines TRBV20-1 with TRBJ1-2; 7 bases fit TRBD1. The J segment lost 7 bases and the V segment lost 0 bases, leaving 14 bases of the junction unmatched. The CDR3 length is 16 residues. Germline CDR1 is DFQATT and CDR2 is SNEGSKA (reference sequence). The CDR3: CSARDMMRGRRSGYTF. In nucleotides, the CDR3 is TGCAGTGCTAGAGATATGATGAGGGGGCGACGGTCTGGCTACACCTTC.

This chain connects TRBV11-2 to TRBJ1-4; a possible D gene is TRBD1 (5 bases). Germline CDR1 reads SGHAT; CDR2 reads FQNNGV. Trimming removed 8 bases from V and 8 bases from J, with 21 bases in between. The CDR3 has 15 residues. CDR3 DNA sequence: TGTGCCAGCTCCAAGAATTCGGGACCTGCAGAAAAACTGTTTTTT. Translated: CASSKNSGPAEKLFF.

This clonotype was found a few times. The J gene is TRBJ1-2, the V gene TRBV4-3; a possible D gene is TRBD1 (5 bases). This CDR3 comprises 13 residues. Germline V gives CDR1 LGHNA, CDR2 YSLEER. The V end was cut by 4 bases, the J end by 8 bases, with 14 bases between. This CDR3 reads CASSPNRRSGYTF. The CDR3 nucleotides are TGCGCCAGCAGCCCGAACAGGAGAAGCGGCTACACCTTC.

The chain uses TRBV5-1 and TRBJ2-3; 8 bases map to TRBD1. V trimming: 4 bases; J trimming: 5 bases; junction bases outside the gene matches: 6. The germline gives CDR1 SGHRS, CDR2 YFSETQ. This CDR3 comprises 14 residues. In DNA form, the CDR3 reads TGCGCCAGCAGCCCCGGACAGGGTTTAGATACGCAGTATTTT. Its protein is CASSPGQGLDTQYF.

This rearrangement joins TRBV30 to TRBJ2-5; D gene ambiguous. Between the trimmed V and J ends, which lost 0 bases and 4 bases, there was a span of 3 bases. CDR3 length: 11 residues. From germline, CDR1 is GTSNPN and CDR2 SVGIG (reference sequence). CDR3 DNA: TGTGCCTGGAGTGTAATAGAGACCCAGTACTTC. Protein product: CAWSVIETQYF.